The 7 T cell receptor beta chains given below trace back to one sample, sequenced in a study of identical twins. TCRdb reprocessed the 5' RACE reads with MiXCR, giving one entry per CDR3 protein. This table has some 440,000 distinct CDR3 sequences, less than 25% appearing once. Separately, the same data were catalogued under a study of T cells expressing NK-cell markers.

The sequencing input was CD4+ T cells sorted from blood. The receptor set was obtained from a woman aged 18-29 years in good health.

This chain uses TRBV24-1 with TRBJ2-3; 7 bases match TRBD2. The CDR3 totals 20 residues. Germline V gene sequence: CDR1 KGHDR, CDR2 SFDVKD. Trimming cost V 5 bases and J 0 bases; bases outside gene matches: 19. The CDR3 region is CATSVGGITLGVTSTDTQYF. In DNA, the CDR3 is TGTGCCACCAGTGTGGGGGGGATTACTCTAGGGGTTACTAGCACAGATACGCAGTATTTT.

The rearrangement uses TRBV11-2 and TRBJ1-2; D might be TRBD1 (6 bases). The CDR3 spans 13 residues. The V end lost 5 bases, the J end lost 4 bases, and 11 bases lay between the germline ends. Germline loops: CDR1 SGHAT, CDR2 FQNNGV. The CDR3 DNA reads TGTGCCAGCAGCCCACAGGGCCTCTATGGCTACACCTTC. It codes for CASSPQGLYGYTF.

This clonotype was observed a handful of times. The V gene is TRBV5-6, the J gene TRBJ2-7; weak D call: TRBD2 (5 bases). V was clipped by 7 bases and J by 1 base, with 9 bases between them. Per the germline V gene, CDR1 is SGHDT and CDR2 is YYEEEE. The CDR3 sequence is 12 residues long. CDR3: CASGRRSYEQYF. Here the CDR3 DNA reads TGTGCCAGCGGAAGGAGGTCCTACGAGCAGTACTTC.

The CDR3 here is CASSPGGTSVPQETQYF. In nucleotides, the CDR3 is TGTGCCAGCAGTCCAGGTGGGACTAGCGTACCACAAGAGACCCAGTACTTC. The gene calls are TRBV12-3 or TRBV12-4 and TRBJ2-5; 10 nucleotides match TRBD2. The V segment lost 5 bases and the J segment 2 bases; nucleotides outside the gene matches: 11. The CDR3 length is 17 residues.

The chain couples TRBV20-1 to TRBJ2-2; 9 nucleotides align to TRBD1. In germline, CDR1 is DFQATT, CDR2 SNEGSKA (reference sequence). The CDR3 consists of 15 residues. Unmatched junction bases numbered 5, after V lost 0 bases and J lost 6 bases. This chain's CDR3 is CSARDGGTGSGELFF. CDR3 DNA: TGCAGTGCTAGAGATGGCGGGACAGGGTCCGGGGAGCTGTTTTTT.

In this sample, this clonotype turned up a few times. The chain joins TRBV5-4 to TRBJ2-5; 7 nucleotides line up with TRBD2. The V and J ends lost 4 bases and 5 bases, in that order; junction bases with no gene match: 14. Germline lookup yields CDR1 SGHNT and CDR2 YYREEE (reference sequence). The CDR3 runs to 16 residues. The CDR3 sequence: CASSPNNGGVGETQYF. CDR3 in DNA: TGTGCCAGCAGCCCGAATAATGGGGGGGTAGGGGAGACCCAGTACTTC.

Worth noting for this clonotype: One end of the junction is discordant with germline, which a read error may explain. The chain has TRBV9 and TRBJ2-5; 8 bases match TRBD2. The V gene's germline CDR1 is SGDLS and CDR2 YYNGEE. The CDR3 length is 13 residues. The CDR3 protein is CATSGSGQETQYF. CDR3 DNA: TGTGCCACCAGCGGGAGCGGCCAAGAGACCCAGTACTTC. The full variable domain, its missing parts supplied by reference TRBV9 and TRBJ2-5, is DSGVTQTPKHLITATGQRVTLRCSPRSGDLSVYWYQQSLDQGLQFLIQYYNGEERAKGNILERFSAQQFPDLHSELNLSSLELGDSALYFCATSGSGQETQYFGPGTRLLVL.